This section outlines one T cell receptor beta chain sequence together with its context. The V end lost 1 base, the J end lost 12 bases, and 24 bases lay between the germline ends. Germline CDR1 MNHEY, CDR2 SVGAGI. The CDR3 covers 16 residues. This specimen comes from a study of technical replicates of blood from a handful of donors. The assay was immunoSEQ multiplex PCR, and TCRdb's table has in-frame clones only and misses some. The sample carries 85,000 to 90,000 clones, less than 95% recorded once. The J gene is TRBJ1-1, the V gene TRBV6-5; D is perhaps TRBD1 (5 bases). Input material: T cells isolated from PBMCs. This TCR was recovered from a human donor in good health. CDR3 DNA sequence: TGTGCCAGCAGTTACTTATGGGGCCAGGCCCGCGTCGGGTCTTTCTTT. It specifies CASSYLWGQARVGSFF.